The source of this TCR beta chain is a study of blood T cells in healthy people across ages. Whole-study findings and limits: Roughly linearly, TCR beta diversity per million T cells fell as age increased. The study regarded diversity estimates from one million T cells as underestimates.

This clonotype has a handful of counts. Its antigen remains unidentified. A second about 7 to 11 cycle PCR used barcoded and J-beta primers. TCRdb analysed the 5' RACE reads with MiXCR anew, one entry per CDR3 protein. The data contain about 600,000 distinct CDR3 sequences, 45% to 55% of them singletons. With 4 bases removed from V and 8 bases from J, the gap between germline ends came to 18 bases. This CDR3 comprises 15 residues. Germline V CDR1 and CDR2: LGHNA, YNFKEQ. V and J are TRBV4-2 and TRBJ2-1, with D possibly TRBD2 on 6 matching bases. The source material was blood. The sequence came from a man older than 75 in good health. CDR3 sequence: CASSPPRGRIDEQFF. CDR3 bases: TGTGCCAGCAGCCCCCCTCGAGGGAGGATCGATGAGCAGTTCTTC.